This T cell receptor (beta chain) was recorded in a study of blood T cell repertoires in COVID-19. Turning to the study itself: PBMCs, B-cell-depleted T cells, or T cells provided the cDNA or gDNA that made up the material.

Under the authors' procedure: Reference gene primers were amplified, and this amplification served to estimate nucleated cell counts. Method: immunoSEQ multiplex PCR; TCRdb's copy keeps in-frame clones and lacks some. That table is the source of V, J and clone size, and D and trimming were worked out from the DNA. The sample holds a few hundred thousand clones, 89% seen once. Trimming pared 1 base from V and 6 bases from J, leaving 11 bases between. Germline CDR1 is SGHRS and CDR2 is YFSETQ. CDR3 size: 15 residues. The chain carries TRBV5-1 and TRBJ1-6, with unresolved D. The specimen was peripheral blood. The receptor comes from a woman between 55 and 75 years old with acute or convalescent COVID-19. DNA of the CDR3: TGCGCCAGCAGCTTGACTCTAGACGGTAATTCACCCCTCCACTTT. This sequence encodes CASSLTLDGNSPLHF. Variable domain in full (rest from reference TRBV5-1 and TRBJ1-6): KAGVTQTPRYLIKTRGQQVTLSCSPISGHRSVSWYQQTPGQGLQFLFEYFSETQRNKGNFPGRFSGRQFSNSRSEMNVSTLELGDSALYLCASSLTLDGNSPLHFGNGTRLTVT.